This is a list of T cell receptor beta chains from one sample in a study of blood T cells in healthy people across ages. Via MiXCR, TCRdb re-called the 5' RACE reads, giving one row per CDR3 protein. Of approximately 670,000 distinct CDR3 sequences detected, less than 45% appear once; the ten largest clones hold about 30%. The sequenced material came from blood. Every receptor here comes from a man older than 75 in good health. Each CDR3 is given with its conserved first and last residue. Each record gives: V gene, clone size, CDR3 protein. Clone size is stated in some rows and not others, as once, few, many or a class when expanded.

V gene: TRBV28
clone size: -
CDR3 protein: CASSPPDTTNEKLFF

V gene: TRBV6-5
clone size: -
CDR3 protein: CASSQDRADNQPQHF

V gene: TRBV7-9
clone size: -
CDR3 protein: CASTPEWAGGYF

V gene: TRBV5-1
clone size: -
CDR3 protein: CASSVAVGNHEQYF

V gene: TRBV28
clone size: -
CDR3 protein: CASNEQGTNTEAFF

V gene: TRBV20-1
clone size: -
CDR3 protein: CSAGAAGVQETQYF

V gene: TRBV6-2/TRBV6-3
clone size: -
CDR3 protein: CARSGMAYEQYF

V gene: TRBV29-1
clone size: -
CDR3 protein: CSVEGQTSTDTQFF

V gene: TRBV4-1
clone size: -
CDR3 protein: CASSQLAGASYNEQFF

V gene: TRBV20-1
clone size: -
CDR3 protein: CSAMRDRGNTIYF

V gene: TRBV29-1
clone size: -
CDR3 protein: CSAFVAGGPVKNIQYF

V gene: TRBV15
clone size: few
CDR3 protein: CATSKGQQDFTEAFF

V gene: TRBV5-6
clone size: few
CDR3 protein: CASSSRAPYNEQFF

V gene: TRBV7-2
clone size: -
CDR3 protein: CASSLQLAGGSTDTQYF

V gene: TRBV6-2/TRBV6-3
clone size: -
CDR3 protein: CASRPTGKSGNTIYF

V gene: TRBV25-1
clone size: -
CDR3 protein: CASRGVNEQYF

V gene: TRBV7-2
clone size: -
CDR3 protein: CASSATGSLGEQYF

V gene: TRBV20-1
clone size: -
CDR3 protein: CSARGELRGEQYF

V gene: TRBV5-6
clone size: -
CDR3 protein: CASSWGWDEQYF

V gene: TRBV29-1
clone size: -
CDR3 protein: CSVSQGRLNEQFF

V gene: TRBV6-5
clone size: -
CDR3 protein: CASRFGLADNYEQYF

V gene: TRBV24-1
clone size: -
CDR3 protein: CATSGSTYNEQFF

V gene: TRBV20-1
clone size: once
CDR3 protein: CSATDRVGNEQFF

V gene: TRBV4-3
clone size: many
CDR3 protein: CASSQGEGGYNEQFF

V gene: TRBV24-1
clone size: -
CDR3 protein: CATSDRASERSYNEQYF

V gene: TRBV29-1
clone size: few
CDR3 protein: CSAARDSKNIQYF

V gene: TRBV3-1
clone size: -
CDR3 protein: CASSQGISSYNEQYF

V gene: TRBV18
clone size: -
CDR3 protein: CASASEGETQYF

V gene: TRBV3-1
clone size: -
CDR3 protein: CASSQGPAPYEQYF

V gene: TRBV20-1
clone size: -
CDR3 protein: CSAVLRRGDTETRYF

V gene: TRBV9
clone size: -
CDR3 protein: CASSAFSRGDIGYTF